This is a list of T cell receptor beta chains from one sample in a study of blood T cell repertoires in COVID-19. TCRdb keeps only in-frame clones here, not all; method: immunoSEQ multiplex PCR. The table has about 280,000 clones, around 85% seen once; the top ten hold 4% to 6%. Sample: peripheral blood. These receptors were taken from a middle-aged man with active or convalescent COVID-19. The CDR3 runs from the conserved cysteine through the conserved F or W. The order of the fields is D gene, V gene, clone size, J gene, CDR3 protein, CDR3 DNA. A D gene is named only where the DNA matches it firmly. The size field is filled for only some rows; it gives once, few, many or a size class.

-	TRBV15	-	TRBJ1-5	CATSSITDYQPQHF	TGTGCCACCAGCAGTATAACAGATTATCAGCCCCAGCATTTT
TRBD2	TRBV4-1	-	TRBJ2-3	CASSQLSLGLAGGTSTDTQYF	TGCGCCAGCAGCCAACTCAGTTTAGGGCTAGCGGGAGGTACTAGCACAGATACGCAGTATTTT
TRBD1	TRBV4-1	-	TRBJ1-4	CASSLKTGLLVHEKLFF	TGCGCCAGCAGCCTTAAGACAGGGTTATTAGTGCATGAAAAACTGTTTTTT
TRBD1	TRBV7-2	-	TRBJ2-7	CASRGPGTGIYEQYF	TGTGCCAGCAGGGGGCCCGGGACAGGGATCTACGAGCAGTACTTC
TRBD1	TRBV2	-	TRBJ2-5	CASRGGGQGGETQYF	TGTGCCAGCAGGGGAGGCGGACAGGGGGGCGAGACCCAGTACTTC
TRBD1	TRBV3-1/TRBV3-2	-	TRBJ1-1	CASSQDLPPLLDRADTEAFF	TGTGCCAGCAGCCAAGATCTCCCCCCCCTGCTCGACAGGGCGGACACTGAAGCTTTCTTT
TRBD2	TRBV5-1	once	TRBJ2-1	CASSLFSGGRSSYNEQFF	TGCGCCAGCAGCTTGTTCTCGGGAGGACGAAGCTCCTACAATGAGCAGTTCTTC
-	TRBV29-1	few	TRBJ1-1	CSAAEDMNTEAFF	TGCAGCGCAGCCGAAGACATGAACACTGAAGCTTTCTTT
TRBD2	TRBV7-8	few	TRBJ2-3	CASSPLAGADTQYF	TGTGCCAGCAGCCCACTAGCGGGAGCAGATACGCAGTATTTT
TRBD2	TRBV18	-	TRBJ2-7	CASSPLGGSSYEQYF	TGTGCCAGCTCACCCCTCGGCGGGAGTTCCTACGAGCAGTACTTC
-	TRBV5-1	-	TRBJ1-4	CASSLAGRRPNEKLFF	TGCGCCAGCAGCTTGGCAGGACGGAGGCCTAATGAAAAACTGTTTTTT
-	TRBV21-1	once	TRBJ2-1	CASSRASGRESYNEQFF	TGTGCCAGCAGCAGAGCTAGCGGGAGGGAGTCCTACAATGAGCAGTTCTTC
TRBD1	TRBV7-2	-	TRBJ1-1	CASSLDRVGTEAFF	TGTGCCAGCAGCCTCGACAGGGTAGGCACTGAAGCTTTCTTT
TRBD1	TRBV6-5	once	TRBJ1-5	CAGGQGRNQPQHF	TGTGCCGGGGGACAGGGGCGCAATCAGCCCCAGCATTTT
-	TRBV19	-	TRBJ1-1	CASSIQVLLSMNTEAFF	TGTGCCAGTAGTATACAGGTACTTTTATCGATGAACACTGAAGCTTTCTTT
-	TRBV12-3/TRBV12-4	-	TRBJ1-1	CASSLGGASVF	TGTGCCAGCAGTCTGGGGGGAGCCTCTGTCTTT
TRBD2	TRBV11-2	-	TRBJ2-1	CASSLDRTRNEQFF	TGTGCCAGCAGCTTAGACCGGACTAGGAATGAGCAGTTCTTC
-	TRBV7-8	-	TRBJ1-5	CASSFRSQQPQHF	TGTGCCAGCAGTTTTAGGAGTCAACAGCCCCAGCATTTT
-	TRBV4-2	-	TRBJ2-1	CASSQDLSSSYNEQFF	TGTGCCAGCAGCCAAGATCTATCTAGCTCCTACAATGAGCAGTTCTTC
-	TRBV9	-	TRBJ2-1	CASSVGQGYNEQFF	TGTGCCAGCAGCGTAGGGCAGGGATACAATGAGCAGTTCTTC
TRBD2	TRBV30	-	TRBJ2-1	CAWTASRFASGIPHNEQFF	TGTGCCTGGACGGCCTCTCGCTTTGCTAGCGGGATCCCCCACAATGAGCAGTTCTTC
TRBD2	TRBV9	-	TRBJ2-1	CASSASIAGFYNEQFF	TGTGCCAGCAGCGCATCTATAGCGGGGTTTTACAATGAGCAGTTCTTC
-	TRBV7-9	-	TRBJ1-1	CASSHPPRGVNTEAFF	TGTGCCAGCAGCCACCCCCCCCGAGGAGTGAACACTGAAGCTTTCTTT
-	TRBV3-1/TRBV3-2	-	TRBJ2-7	CASSQDLGISAEQYF	TGTGCCAGCAGCCAAGATCTCGGAATCAGCGCCGAGCAGTACTTC
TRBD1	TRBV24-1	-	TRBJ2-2	CATSDRTGRNTGELFF	TGTGCCACCAGTGATAGGACAGGGAGGAACACCGGGGAGCTGTTTTTT
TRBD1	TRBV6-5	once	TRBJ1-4	CASKTGGEKLFF	TGTGCCAGCAAGACAGGGGGGGAAAAACTGTTTTTT
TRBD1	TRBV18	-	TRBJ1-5	CASSPRQGNQPQHF	TGTGCCAGCTCACCCCGACAGGGAAATCAGCCCCAGCATTTT
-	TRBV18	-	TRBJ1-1	CASSSSLDWNTEAFF	TGTGCCAGCTCATCCTCATTGGACTGGAACACTGAAGCTTTCTTT
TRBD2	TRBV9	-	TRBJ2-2	CASSARTSGDWNTGELFF	TGTGCCAGCAGCGCGCGGACTAGCGGGGACTGGAACACCGGGGAGCTGTTTTTT
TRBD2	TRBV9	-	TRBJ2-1	CASSVGLAGVYNEQFF	TGTGCCAGCAGCGTAGGACTAGCGGGCGTTTACAATGAGCAGTTCTTC
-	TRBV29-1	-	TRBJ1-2	CSVVLGEAGYGYTF	TGCAGCGTTGTTCTAGGGGAGGCGGGCTATGGCTACACCTTC
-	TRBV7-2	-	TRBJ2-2	CASSGRNTGELFF	TGTGCCAGCAGTGGCAGAAACACCGGGGAGCTGTTTTTT
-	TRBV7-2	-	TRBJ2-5	CASSSRGQQETQYF	TGTGCCAGCAGCTCCCGCGGGCAACAAGAGACCCAGTACTTC
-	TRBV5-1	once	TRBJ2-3	CASSFSADTQYF	TGCGCCAGCAGCTTCAGCGCAGATACGCAGTATTTT
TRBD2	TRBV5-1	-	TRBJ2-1	CASSLTSGSHNEQFF	TGCGCCAGCAGCTTGACTAGCGGGAGCCACAATGAGCAGTTCTTC
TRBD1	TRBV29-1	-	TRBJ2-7	CSVEGVRDRSTYEQYF	TGCAGCGTTGAAGGGGTTCGGGACAGGTCAACCTACGAGCAGTACTTC
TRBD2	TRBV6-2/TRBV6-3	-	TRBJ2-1	CASGLRLAVSSYNEQFF	TGTGCCAGCGGCCTTAGACTAGCGGTTAGCTCCTACAATGAGCAGTTCTTC
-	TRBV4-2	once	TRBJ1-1	CASSHSGGNTEAFF	TGTGCCAGCAGCCATTCGGGTGGGAACACTGAAGCTTTCTTT
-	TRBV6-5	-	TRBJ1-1	CASSRTQYTEAFF	TGTGCCAGCAGTCGAACGCAGTACACTGAAGCTTTCTTT
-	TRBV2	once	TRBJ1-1	CASLPREDTEAFF	TGTGCCAGCCTGCCAAGGGAGGACACTGAAGCTTTCTTT
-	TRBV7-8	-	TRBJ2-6	CASSLVGFSGANVLTF	TGTGCCAGCAGCTTAGTTGGCTTCTCTGGGGCCAACGTCCTGACTTTC
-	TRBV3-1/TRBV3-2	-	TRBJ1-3	CASSQVSGPVGNTIYF	TGTGCCAGCAGCCAAGTAAGTGGTCCAGTTGGAAACACCATATATTTT
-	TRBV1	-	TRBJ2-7	CTSSSRPLKREGPYEQYF	TGCACCAGCAGCTCACGCCCCCTAAAACGGGAGGGCCCCTACGAGCAGTACTTC
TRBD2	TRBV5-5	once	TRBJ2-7	CASSSTSGIYEQYF	TGTGCCAGCAGCTCGACTAGCGGGATCTACGAGCAGTACTTC
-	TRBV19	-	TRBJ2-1	CASSRDFYNEQFF	TGTGCCAGTAGTAGGGACTTCTACAATGAGCAGTTCTTC
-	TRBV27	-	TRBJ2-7	CASRQAPGYEQYF	TGTGCCAGCAGGCAAGCGCCGGGATACGAGCAGTACTTC